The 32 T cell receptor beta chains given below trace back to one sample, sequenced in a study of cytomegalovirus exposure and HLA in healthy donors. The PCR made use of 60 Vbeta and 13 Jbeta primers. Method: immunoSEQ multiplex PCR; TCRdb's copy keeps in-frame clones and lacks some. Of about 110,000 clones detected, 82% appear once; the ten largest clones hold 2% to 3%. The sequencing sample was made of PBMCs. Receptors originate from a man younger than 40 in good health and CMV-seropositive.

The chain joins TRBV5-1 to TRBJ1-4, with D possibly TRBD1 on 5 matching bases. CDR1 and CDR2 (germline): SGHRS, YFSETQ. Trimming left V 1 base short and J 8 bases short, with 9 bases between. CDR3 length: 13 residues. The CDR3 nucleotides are TGCGCCAGCAGCTTGCAGGGTGAGGAAAAACTGTTTTTT. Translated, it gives CASSLQGEEKLFF.

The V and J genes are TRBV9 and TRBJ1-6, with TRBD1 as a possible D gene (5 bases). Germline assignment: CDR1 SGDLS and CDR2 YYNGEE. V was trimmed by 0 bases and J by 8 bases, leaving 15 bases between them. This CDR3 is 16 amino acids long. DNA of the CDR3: TGTGCCAGCAGCGTAGCCGGGGGTGCTAATTATTCACCCCTCCACTTT. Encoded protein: CASSVAGGANYSPLHF.

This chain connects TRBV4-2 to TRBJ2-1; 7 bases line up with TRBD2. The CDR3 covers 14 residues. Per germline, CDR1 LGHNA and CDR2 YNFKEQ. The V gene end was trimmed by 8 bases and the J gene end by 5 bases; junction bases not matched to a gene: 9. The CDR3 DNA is TGTGCCAGCGAAAGGGCTAGCGGCAACAATGAGCAGTTCTTC. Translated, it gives CASERASGNNEQFF.

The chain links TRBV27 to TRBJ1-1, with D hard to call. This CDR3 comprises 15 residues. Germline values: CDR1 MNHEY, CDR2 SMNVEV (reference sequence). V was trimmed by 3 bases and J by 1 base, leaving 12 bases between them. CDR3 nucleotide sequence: TGTGCCAGCAGTTTTTCAGGCACCTCGAACACTGAAGCTTTCTTT. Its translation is CASSFSGTSNTEAFF.

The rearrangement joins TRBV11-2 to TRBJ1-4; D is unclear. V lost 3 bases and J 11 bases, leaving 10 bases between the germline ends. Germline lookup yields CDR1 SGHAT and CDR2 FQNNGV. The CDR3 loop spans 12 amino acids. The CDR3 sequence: CASSFGKQKLFF. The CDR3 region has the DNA TGTGCCAGCAGCTTTGGCAAACAGAAACTGTTTTTT.

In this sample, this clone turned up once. In nucleotides, the CDR3 is TGCGCCAGCAGCCCAGGGGCGGGCGGCCGGGAGCTGTTTTTT. This encodes CASSPGAGGRELFF. V and J are TRBV5-1 and TRBJ2-2; TRBD1 might be the D (6 bases). Germline V gene data show CDR1 as SGHRS and CDR2 as YFSETQ. This CDR3 has 14 residues. The V end lost 4 bases, the J end lost 9 bases, and 16 bases lay between the germline ends. Supplemented by reference TRBV5-1 and TRBJ2-2, the full variable domain reads KAGVTQTPRYLIKTRGQQVTLSCSPISGHRSVSWYQQTPGQGLQFLFEYFSETQRNKGNFPGRFSGRQFSNSRSEMNVSTLELGDSALYLCASSPGAGGRELFFGEGSRLTVL.

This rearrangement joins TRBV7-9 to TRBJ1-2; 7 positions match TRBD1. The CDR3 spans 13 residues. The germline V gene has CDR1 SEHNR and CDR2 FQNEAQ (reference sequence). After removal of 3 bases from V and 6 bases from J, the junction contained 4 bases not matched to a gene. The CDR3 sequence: CASSLGQLNGYTF. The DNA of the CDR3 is TGTGCCAGCAGCTTGGGACAGTTAAATGGCTACACCTTC. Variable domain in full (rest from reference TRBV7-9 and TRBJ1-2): DTGVSQNPRHKITKRGQNVTFRCDPISEHNRLYWYRQTLGQGPEFLTYFQNEAQLEKSRLLSDRFSAERPKGSFSTLEIQRTEQGDSAMYLCASSLGQLNGYTFGSGTRLTVV.

The CDR3 here is CASSESGGVETQYF. CDR3 in DNA: TGCGCCAGCAGTGAGTCAGGAGGGGTGGAGACCCAGTACTTC. The chain has TRBV10-1 and TRBJ2-5; D may be TRBD2 (6 bases). Germline V gives CDR1 WNHNN, CDR2 SYGVQD (reference sequence). The CDR3 contains 14 residues. The V end lost 0 bases, the J end lost 5 bases, and 10 bases lay between the germline ends.

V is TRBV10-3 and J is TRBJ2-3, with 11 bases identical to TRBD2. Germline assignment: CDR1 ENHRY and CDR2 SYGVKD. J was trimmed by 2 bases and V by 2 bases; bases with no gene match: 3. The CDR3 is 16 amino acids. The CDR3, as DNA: TGTGCCATCAGTGAGAGACTAGCGGGGCCCACAGATACGCAGTATTTT. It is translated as CAISERLAGPTDTQYF.

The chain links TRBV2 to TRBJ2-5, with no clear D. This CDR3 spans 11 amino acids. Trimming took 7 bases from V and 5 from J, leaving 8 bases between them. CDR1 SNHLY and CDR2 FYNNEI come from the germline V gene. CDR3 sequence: CASMDSETQYF. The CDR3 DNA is TGTGCCAGCATGGATAGCGAGACCCAGTACTTC. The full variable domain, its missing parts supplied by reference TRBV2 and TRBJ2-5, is EPEVTQTPSHQVTQMGQEVILRCVPISNHLYFYWYRQILGQKVEFLVSFYNNEISEKSEIFDDQFSVERPDGSNFTLKIRSTKLEDSAMYFCASMDSETQYFGPGTRLLVL.

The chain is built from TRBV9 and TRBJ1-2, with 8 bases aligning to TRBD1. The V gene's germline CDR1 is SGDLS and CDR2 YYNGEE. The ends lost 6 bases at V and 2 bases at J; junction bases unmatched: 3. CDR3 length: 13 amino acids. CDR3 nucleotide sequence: TGTGCCAGCAATACAGGGGGGAACTATGGCTACACCTTC. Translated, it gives CASNTGGNYGYTF.

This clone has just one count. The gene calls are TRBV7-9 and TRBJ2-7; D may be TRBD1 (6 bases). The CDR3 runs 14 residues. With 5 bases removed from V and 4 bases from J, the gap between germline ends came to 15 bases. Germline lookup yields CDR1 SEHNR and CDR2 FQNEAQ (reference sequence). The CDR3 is CASSPWTANYEQYF. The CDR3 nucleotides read TGTGCCAGCAGCCCTTGGACAGCCAATTACGAGCAGTACTTC.

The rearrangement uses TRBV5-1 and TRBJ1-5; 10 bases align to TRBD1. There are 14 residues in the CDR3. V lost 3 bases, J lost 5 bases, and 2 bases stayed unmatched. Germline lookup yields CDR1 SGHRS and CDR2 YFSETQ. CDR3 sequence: CASSSTGGDQPQHF. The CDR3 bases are TGCGCCAGCAGCTCGACAGGGGGCGATCAGCCCCAGCATTTT.

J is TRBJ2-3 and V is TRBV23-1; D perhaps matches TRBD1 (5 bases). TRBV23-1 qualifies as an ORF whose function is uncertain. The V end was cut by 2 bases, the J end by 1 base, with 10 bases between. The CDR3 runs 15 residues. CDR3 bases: TGCGCCAGCAGTCAAATCGACAGATGCACAGATACGCAGTATTTT. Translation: CASSQIDRCTDTQYF.

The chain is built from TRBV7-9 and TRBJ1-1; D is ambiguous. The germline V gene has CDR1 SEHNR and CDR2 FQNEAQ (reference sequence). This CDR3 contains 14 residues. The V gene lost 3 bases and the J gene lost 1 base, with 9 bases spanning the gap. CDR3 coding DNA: TGTGCCAGCAGCTTTATTCGGGAGAACACTGAAGCTTTCTTT. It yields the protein CASSFIRENTEAFF.

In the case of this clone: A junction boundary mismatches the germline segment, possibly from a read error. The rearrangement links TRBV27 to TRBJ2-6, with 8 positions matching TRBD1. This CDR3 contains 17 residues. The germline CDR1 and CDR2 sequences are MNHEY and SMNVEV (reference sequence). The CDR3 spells CASSPGTGVSGANGLTF. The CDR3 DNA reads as TGTGCCAGCAGTCCCGGGACAGGTGTCTCTGGGGCCAACGGCCTGACTTTC.

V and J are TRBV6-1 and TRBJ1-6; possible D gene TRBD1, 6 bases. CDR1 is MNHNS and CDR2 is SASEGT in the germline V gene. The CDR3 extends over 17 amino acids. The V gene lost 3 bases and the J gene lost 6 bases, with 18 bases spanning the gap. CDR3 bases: TGTGCCAGCAGTGAGGGCGTTACAGGGTCGAGTAATTCACCCCTCCACTTT. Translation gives CASSEGVTGSSNSPLHF.

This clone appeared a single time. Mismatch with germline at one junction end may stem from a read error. The CDR3 bases are TGTTCCAGCGGTTTAGCAGGGGTTGATACGCAGTATTTT. Residues: CSSGLAGVDTQYF. The chain recombines TRBV7-9 with TRBJ2-3, with D possibly matching TRBD1 (6 bases). Germline loops: CDR1 SEHNR, CDR2 FQNEAQ (reference sequence). The CDR3 has 13 amino acids.

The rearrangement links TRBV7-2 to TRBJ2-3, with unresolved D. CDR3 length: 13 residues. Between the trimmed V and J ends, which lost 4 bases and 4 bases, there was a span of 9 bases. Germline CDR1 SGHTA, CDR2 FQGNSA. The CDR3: CASSSLLADTQYF. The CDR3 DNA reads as TGTGCCAGCAGCTCCTTACTTGCAGATACGCAGTATTTT.

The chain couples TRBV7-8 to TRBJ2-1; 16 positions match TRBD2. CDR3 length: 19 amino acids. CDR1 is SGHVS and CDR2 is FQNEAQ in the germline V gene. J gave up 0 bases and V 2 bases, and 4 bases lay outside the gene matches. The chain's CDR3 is CASSLRGLAGGSSYNEQFF. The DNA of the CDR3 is TGTGCCAGCAGCTTAAGGGGACTAGCGGGGGGGAGCTCCTACAATGAGCAGTTCTTC.

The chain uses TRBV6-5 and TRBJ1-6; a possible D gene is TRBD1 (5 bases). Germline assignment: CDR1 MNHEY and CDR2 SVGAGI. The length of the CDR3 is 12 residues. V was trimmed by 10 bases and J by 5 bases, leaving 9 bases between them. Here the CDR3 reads CATEGNNSPLHF. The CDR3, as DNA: TGTGCCACGGAGGGGAATAATTCACCCCTCCACTTT.

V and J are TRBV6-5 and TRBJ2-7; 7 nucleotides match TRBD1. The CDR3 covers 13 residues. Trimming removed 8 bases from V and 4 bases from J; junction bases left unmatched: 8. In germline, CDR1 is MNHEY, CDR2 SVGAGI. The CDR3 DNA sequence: TGTGCCAGCTGCCGGGACAGCCGTTACGAGCAGTACTTC. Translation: CASCRDSRYEQYF.

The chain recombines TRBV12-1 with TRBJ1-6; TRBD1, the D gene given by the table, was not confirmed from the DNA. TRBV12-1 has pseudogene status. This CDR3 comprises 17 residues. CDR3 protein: CASSFYLVDRGNSPLHF. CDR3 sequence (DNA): TGTGCCAGCAGCTTCTACTTAGTGGACAGGGGAAATTCACCCCTCCACTTT.

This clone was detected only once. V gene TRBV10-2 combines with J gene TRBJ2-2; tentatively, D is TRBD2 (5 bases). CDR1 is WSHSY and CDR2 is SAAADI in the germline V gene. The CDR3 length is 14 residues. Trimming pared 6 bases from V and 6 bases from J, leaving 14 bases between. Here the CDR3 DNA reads TGCGCCAGCAGGGTCTTAATGGGAGCCGGGGAGCTGTTTTTT. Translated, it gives CASRVLMGAGELFF.

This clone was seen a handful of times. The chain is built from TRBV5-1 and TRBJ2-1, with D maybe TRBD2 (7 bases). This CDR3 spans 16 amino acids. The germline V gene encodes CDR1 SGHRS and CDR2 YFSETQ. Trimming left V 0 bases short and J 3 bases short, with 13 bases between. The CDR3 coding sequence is TGCGCCAGCAGCTTGGAGGGGGGGGGCTTCTACAATGAGCAGTTCTTC. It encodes CASSLEGGGFYNEQFF.

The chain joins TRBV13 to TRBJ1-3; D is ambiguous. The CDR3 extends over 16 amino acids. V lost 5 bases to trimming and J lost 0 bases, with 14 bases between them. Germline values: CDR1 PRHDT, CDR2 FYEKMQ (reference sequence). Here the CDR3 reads CASSRPRGTSGNTIYF. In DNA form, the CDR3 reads TGTGCCAGCAGCCGCCCCCGGGGAACCTCTGGAAACACCATATATTTT.

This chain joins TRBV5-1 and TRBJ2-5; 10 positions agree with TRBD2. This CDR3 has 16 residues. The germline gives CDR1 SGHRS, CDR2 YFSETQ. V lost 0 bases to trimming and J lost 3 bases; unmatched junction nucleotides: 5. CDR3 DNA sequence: TGCGCCAGCAGCTTGGCAACTAGCGGGAACAAAGAGACCCAGTACTTC. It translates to CASSLATSGNKETQYF. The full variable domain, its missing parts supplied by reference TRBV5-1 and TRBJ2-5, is KAGVTQTPRYLIKTRGQQVTLSCSPISGHRSVSWYQQTPGQGLQFLFEYFSETQRNKGNFPGRFSGRQFSNSRSEMNVSTLELGDSALYLCASSLATSGNKETQYFGPGTRLLVL.

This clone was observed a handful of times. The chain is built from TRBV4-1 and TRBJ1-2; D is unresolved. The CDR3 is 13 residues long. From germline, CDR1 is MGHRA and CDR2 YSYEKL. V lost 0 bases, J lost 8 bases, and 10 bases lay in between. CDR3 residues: CASSQERRVGYTF. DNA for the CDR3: TGCGCCAGCAGCCAAGAACGGAGGGTCGGCTACACCTTC.

The CDR3: CASAPLAGGLNEQYF. Written as DNA, the CDR3 is TGTGCCAGCGCCCCCTTAGCGGGGGGGCTTAACGAGCAGTACTTC. The chain carries TRBV6-5 and TRBJ2-7, with 11 bases fitting TRBD2. Germline V lookup: CDR1 MNHEY, CDR2 SVGAGI. The length of the CDR3 is 15 residues. V shed 8 bases, J shed 5 bases, and the junction held 11 bases outside the gene matches.

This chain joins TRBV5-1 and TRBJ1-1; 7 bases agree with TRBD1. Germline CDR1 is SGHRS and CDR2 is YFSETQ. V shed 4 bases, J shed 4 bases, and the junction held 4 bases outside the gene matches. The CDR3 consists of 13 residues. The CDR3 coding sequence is TGCGCCAGCAGCGTACAGGGGCCCACTGAAGCTTTCTTT. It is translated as CASSVQGPTEAFF.

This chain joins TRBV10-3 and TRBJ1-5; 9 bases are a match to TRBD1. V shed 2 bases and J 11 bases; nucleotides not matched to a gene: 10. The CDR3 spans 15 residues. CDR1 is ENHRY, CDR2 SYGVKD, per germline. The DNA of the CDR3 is TGTGCCATCAGTGAGATACAGGGGGCTTCTTCGACCCAGCATTTT. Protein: CAISEIQGASSTQHF.

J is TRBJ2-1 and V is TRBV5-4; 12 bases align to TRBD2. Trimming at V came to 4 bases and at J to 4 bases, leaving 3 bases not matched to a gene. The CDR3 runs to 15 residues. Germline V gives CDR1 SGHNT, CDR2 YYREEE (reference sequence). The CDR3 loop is CASSTLAGGYNEQFF. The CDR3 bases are TGTGCCAGCAGCACCCTAGCGGGGGGGTACAATGAGCAGTTCTTC.